The clone carrying this TCR beta chain was picked up one time. Its antigen remains unknown. The data stem from a study of cytomegalovirus exposure and HLA in healthy donors. Study results and limitations: Later on, an analysis tied 15,000 to 20,000 TCR beta sequences to HLA alleles at 0.05 false discovery rate.

PCR amplification relied on 60 Vbeta primers (plus 13 Jbeta primers). Profiled with immunoSEQ multiplex PCR; TCRdb holds only in-frame clones, not every one. The table has approximately 150,000 clones, 80% to 90% seen once. From germline, CDR1 is PRHDT and CDR2 FYEKMQ (reference sequence). Trimming pared 2 bases from V and 4 bases from J, leaving 12 bases between. CDR3 length: 14 residues. This TCR came from a girl between 10 and 17 years old in good health and CMV-seropositive. The chain employs TRBV13 and TRBJ2-7, with no clear D. The specimen was PBMCs. The CDR3 sequence: CASSLNSEIYEQYF. DNA for the CDR3: TGTGCCAGCAGCTTAAACAGTGAAATTTACGAGCAGTACTTC.